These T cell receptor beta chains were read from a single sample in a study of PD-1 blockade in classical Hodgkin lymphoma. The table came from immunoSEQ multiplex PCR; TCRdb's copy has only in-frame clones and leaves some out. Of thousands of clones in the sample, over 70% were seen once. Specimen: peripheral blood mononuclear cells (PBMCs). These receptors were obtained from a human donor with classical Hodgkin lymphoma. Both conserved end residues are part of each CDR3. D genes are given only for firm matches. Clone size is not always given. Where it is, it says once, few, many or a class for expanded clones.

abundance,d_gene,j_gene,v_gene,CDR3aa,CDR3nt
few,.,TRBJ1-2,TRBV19,CASSIGPGYTF,TGTGCCAGTAGTATAGGTCCCGGCTACACCTTC
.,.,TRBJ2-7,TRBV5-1,CASSLTVQGEQYF,TGCGCCAGCAGCTTGACGGTGCAGGGCGAGCAGTACTTC
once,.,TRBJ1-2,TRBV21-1,CASSKAQDGYTF,TGTGCCAGCAGCAAAGCGCAGGATGGCTACACCTTC
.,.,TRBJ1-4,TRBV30,CAWSPWGQSTNEKLFF,TGTGCCTGGAGTCCATGGGGCCAGTCAACTAATGAAAAACTGTTTTTT
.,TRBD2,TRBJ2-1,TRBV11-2,CASSITSGRAGEQFF,TGTGCCAGCAGCATCACTAGCGGGAGGGCCGGGGAGCAGTTCTTC
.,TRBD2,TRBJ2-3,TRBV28,CASTGAGSVSSTDTQYF,TGTGCCAGCACGGGAGCGGGGAGTGTTTCTAGCACAGATACGCAGTATTTT
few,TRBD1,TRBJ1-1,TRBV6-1,CASTGTGMNTEAFF,TGTGCCAGCACTGGGACAGGGATGAACACTGAAGCTTTCTTT
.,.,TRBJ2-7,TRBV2,CASSVSPGVEQYF,TGTGCCAGCAGTGTATCTCCCGGCGTCGAGCAGTACTTC
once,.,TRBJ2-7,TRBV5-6,CASSLAYSGEQYF,TGTGCCAGCAGCTTGGCCTACAGCGGCGAGCAGTACTTC
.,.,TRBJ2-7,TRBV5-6,CASSFRSYEQYF,TGTGCCAGCAGCTTTAGGTCCTACGAGCAGTACTTC
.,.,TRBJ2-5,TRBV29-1,CSVGARGETQYF,TGCAGCGTTGGGGCTCGGGGGGAGACCCAGTACTTC
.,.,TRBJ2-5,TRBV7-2,CASSLDNQETQYF,TGTGCCAGCAGCTTAGATAACCAAGAGACCCAGTACTTC
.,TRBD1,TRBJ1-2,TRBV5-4,CASSPGQGITNYGYTF,TGTGCCAGCAGCCCAGGACAGGGGATAACTAACTATGGCTACACCTTC
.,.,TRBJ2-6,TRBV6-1,CASSGWGYAQSRANVLTF,TGTGCCAGCAGTGGGTGGGGCTATGCACAAAGTCGGGCCAACGTCCTGACTTTC
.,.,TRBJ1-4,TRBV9,CASSVGWGAGEKLFF,TGTGCCAGCAGCGTAGGATGGGGGGCTGGCGAAAAACTGTTTTTT
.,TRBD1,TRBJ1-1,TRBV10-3,CAIRSGTGGTEAFF,TGTGCCATCAGGTCCGGGACAGGGGGGACTGAAGCTTTCTTT
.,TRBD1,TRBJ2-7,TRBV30,CAWSRDSPRGEQYF,TGTGCCTGGAGTAGGGACAGCCCGAGGGGTGAGCAGTACTTC
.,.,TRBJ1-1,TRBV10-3,CAIRGMNTEAFF,TGTGCCATCAGGGGGATGAACACTGAAGCTTTCTTT
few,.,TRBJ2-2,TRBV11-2,CASSLGVRTGELFF,TGTGCCAGCAGCTTGGGTGTAAGGACCGGGGAGCTGTTTTTT
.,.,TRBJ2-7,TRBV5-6,CASSTNRNEQYF,TGTGCCAGCAGTACCAACAGGAACGAGCAGTACTTC
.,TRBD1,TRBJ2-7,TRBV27,CASSLRFHRGPTYEQYF,TGTGCCAGCAGTCTACGATTCCACAGGGGGCCTACCTACGAGCAGTACTTC
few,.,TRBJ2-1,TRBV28,CASSLGLISSYNEQFF,TGTGCCAGCAGTTTGGGTCTTATTAGCTCCTACAATGAGCAGTTCTTC
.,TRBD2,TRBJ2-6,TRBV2,CASRAFGGASSGANVLTF,TGTGCCAGCAGGGCTTTCGGGGGGGCGTCCTCCGGGGCCAACGTCCTGACTTTC
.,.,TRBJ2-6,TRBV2,CASSPDSSGANVLTF,TGTGCCAGCAGTCCGGACAGCTCTGGGGCCAACGTCCTGACTTTC
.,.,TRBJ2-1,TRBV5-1,CASSFGGSSSYNEQFF,TGCGCCAGCAGCTTCGGAGGTTCTAGCTCCTACAATGAGCAGTTCTTC
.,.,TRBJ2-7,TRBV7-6,CASSRGGEQYF,TGTGCCAGCAGCAGGGGGGGCGAGCAGTACTTC
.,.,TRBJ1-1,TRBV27,CASSLLGSENTEAFF,TGTGCCAGCAGTTTATTAGGGAGTGAGAACACTGAAGCTTTCTTT
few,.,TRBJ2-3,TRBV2,CASSGGVETDTQYF,TGTGCCAGCAGTGGGGGCGTGGAAACAGATACGCAGTATTTT
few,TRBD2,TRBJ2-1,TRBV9,CASSRSSGANEQFF,TGTGCCAGCAGCCGTTCTAGCGGAGCTAATGAGCAGTTCTTC
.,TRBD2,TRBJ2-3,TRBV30,CAWSVLAGRGDTQYF,TGTGCCTGGAGTGTTCTAGCGGGGCGAGGAGATACGCAGTATTTT
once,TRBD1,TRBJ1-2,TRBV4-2,CASSPATGRWEGYTF,TGTGCCAGCAGCCCCGCGACAGGGCGATGGGAGGGCTACACCTTC
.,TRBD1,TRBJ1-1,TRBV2,CASKLTGGGAEAFF,TGTGCCAGCAAGCTGACAGGGGGTGGGGCTGAAGCTTTCTTT
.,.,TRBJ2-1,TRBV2,CASSDDGYNEQFF,TGTGCCAGCAGTGACGACGGGTACAATGAGCAGTTCTTC
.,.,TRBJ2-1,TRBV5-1,CASSLGGSGYNEQFF,TGCGCCAGCAGCTTGGGGGGTAGCGGCTACAATGAGCAGTTCTTC
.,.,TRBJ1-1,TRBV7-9,CASSLGTEPKTEAFF,TGTGCCAGCAGCTTAGGAACGGAACCTAAGACTGAAGCTTTCTTT
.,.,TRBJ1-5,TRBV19,CASTTSPGNQPQHF,TGTGCCAGTACGACCTCCCCAGGGAATCAGCCCCAGCATTTT
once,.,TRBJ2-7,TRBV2,CASNLLRSSYEQYF,TGTGCCAGCAATCTGCTCCGGAGCTCCTACGAGCAGTACTTC
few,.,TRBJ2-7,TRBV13,CASSLRTAYEQYF,TGTGCCAGCAGCTTAAGAACTGCATACGAGCAGTACTTC
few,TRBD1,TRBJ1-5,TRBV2,CASSEGTENQPQHF,TGTGCCAGCAGTGAGGGGACAGAAAATCAGCCCCAGCATTTT
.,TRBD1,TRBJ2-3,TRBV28,CASSSLDREDTQYF,TGTGCCAGCAGTTCCCTCGACAGGGAAGATACGCAGTATTTT
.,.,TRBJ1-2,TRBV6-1,CASSEVGENYGYTF,TGTGCCAGCAGTGAAGTTGGGGAGAACTATGGCTACACCTTC